Each of the 25 T cell receptor beta chains below was sequenced from the same sample in a study of technical replicates of blood from a handful of donors. Clones were read by immunoSEQ multiplex PCR, and TCRdb kept only the in-frame ones, dropping some. The table lists 65,000 to 95,000 clones, 95% to 98% of them singletons. The sample consisted of T cells isolated from PBMCs. The receptors were sampled from a human donor in good health.

The chain has TRBV27 and TRBJ2-1; TRBD2 matches at 7 bases. CDR3 size: 15 residues. Trimming removed 8 bases from V and 6 bases from J; junction bases left unmatched: 13. CDR1 MNHEY and CDR2 SMNVEV come from the germline V gene (reference sequence). CDR3 in DNA: TGTGCCAGCTGCCCTTGGGAGGGTGGGGGCAATGAGCAGTTCTTC. It encodes CASCPWEGGGNEQFF.

This clone has a single count. The genes are TRBV19 and TRBJ2-1, with 9 bases that match TRBD1. The V gene end was trimmed by 7 bases and the J gene end by 3 bases; junction bases not matched to a gene: 10. Germline loops: CDR1 LNHDA, CDR2 SQIVND (reference sequence). The CDR3 has 16 amino acids. The CDR3 DNA follows: TGTGCCAGTAAGGATCCGGGACAGGGAGTCTACAATGAGCAGTTCTTC. It codes for CASKDPGQGVYNEQFF. The whole variable domain, remainder taken from reference TRBV19 and TRBJ2-1, is DGGITQSPKYLFRKEGQNVTLSCEQNLNHDAMYWYRQDPGQGLRLIYYSQIVNDFQKGDIAEGYSVSREKKESFPLTVTSAQKNPTAFYLCASKDPGQGVYNEQFFGPGTRLTVL.

The V and J genes are TRBV6-5 and TRBJ1-3; D gene ambiguous. The CDR3 length is 13 residues. V was pared by 2 bases and J by 8 bases, with 10 bases between. Germline values: CDR1 MNHEY, CDR2 SVGAGI. The CDR3 DNA follows: TGTGCCAGCAGTTACCGTACTAGGGACACCATATATTTT. This sequence encodes CASSYRTRDTIYF.

V gene TRBV5-1 combines with J gene TRBJ2-1; possible D gene TRBD1, 6 bases. The V end was cut by 1 base, the J end by 8 bases, with 10 bases between. CDR1 and CDR2 from the germline V gene are SGHRS and YFSETQ. CDR3 length: 13 residues. In DNA, the CDR3 is TGCGCCAGCAGCTTGAGGGGGAAGCATGAGCAGTTCTTC. Residues: CASSLRGKHEQFF.

This rearrangement joins TRBV27 to TRBJ2-1, with TRBD2 identical over 8 bases. Per the germline V gene, CDR1 is MNHEY and CDR2 is SMNVEV (reference sequence). The CDR3 has 16 amino acids. Trimming cost V 5 bases and J 7 bases; bases outside gene matches: 13. CDR3 protein: CASSTLRDRGGNEQFF. DNA for the CDR3: TGTGCCAGCAGTACGTTGCGAGACCGGGGGGGTAATGAGCAGTTCTTC.

This chain joins TRBV7-2 and TRBJ2-7; TRBD2 matches 9 bases. This CDR3 spans 14 amino acids. In germline, CDR1 is SGHTA, CDR2 FQGNSA. Trimming cost V 1 base and J 2 bases; bases outside gene matches: 0. The CDR3 nucleotides read TGTGCCAGCAGCTTAGGACTAGCGGCCTACGAGCAGTACTTC. As protein: CASSLGLAAYEQYF.

This chain uses TRBV29-1 with TRBJ2-7; 8 bases are shared with TRBD1. Germline V CDR1 and CDR2: SQVTM, ANQGSEA. The CDR3 consists of 14 residues. The trim removed 7 bases at V and 2 bases at J, leaving 10 bases unmatched. As DNA, the CDR3 is TGCAGCGCCGTCACAGGGGGAATTACCTACGAGCAGTACTTC. It is translated as CSAVTGGITYEQYF.

V usage is TRBV19 and J usage is TRBJ2-7; D is ambiguous. The V and J ends lost 5 bases and 1 base respectively, with 9 bases between them. Germline CDR1 LNHDA, CDR2 SQIVND (reference sequence). This CDR3 is built from 13 residues. The CDR3 region has the DNA TGTGCCAGTAGTGTTCAGGCTTCCTACGAGCAGTACTTC. This translates into CASSVQASYEQYF.

This chain uses TRBV2 with TRBJ2-2; D might be TRBD2 (6 bases). The germline gives CDR1 SNHLY, CDR2 FYNNEI. Trimming took off 8 bases at V and 0 bases at J, with 13 bases between the two ends. The CDR3 loop spans 15 amino acids. The CDR3 here is CASGRRGSNTGELFF. The CDR3 coding sequence is TGTGCCAGCGGACGGCGGGGCTCGAACACCGGGGAGCTGTTTTTT.

This clone has a single count. V is TRBV7-9 and J is TRBJ1-6; D is perhaps TRBD1 (6 bases). The germline V and J ends were trimmed by 1 base and 10 bases, with 17 bases remaining between them. The CDR3 consists of 16 residues. Germline V gene sequence: CDR1 SEHNR, CDR2 FQNEAQ (reference sequence). The CDR3 is CASSLGPLTGNSPLHF. The CDR3 nucleotides are TGTGCCAGCAGCTTAGGCCCCCTAACAGGGAACTCACCCCTCCACTTT. Complete variable domain (other parts from reference TRBV7-9 and TRBJ1-6): DTGVSQNPRHKITKRGQNVTFRCDPISEHNRLYWYRQTLGQGPEFLTYFQNEAQLEKSRLLSDRFSAERPKGSFSTLEIQRTEQGDSAMYLCASSLGPLTGNSPLHFGNGTRLTVT.

The rearrangement uses TRBV7-6 and TRBJ2-1; 8 bases align to TRBD2. The junction had 9 bases not matched to a gene; V was cut back by 5 bases and J by 6 bases. The CDR3 spans 15 residues. Germline CDR1 is SGHVS and CDR2 is FNYEAQ. Here the CDR3 DNA reads TGTGCCAGCAGCGTGGGACTAGACTCTTTCAATGAGCAGTTCTTC. This codes for CASSVGLDSFNEQFF.

The rearrangement joins TRBV4-1 to TRBJ1-2, with 8 bases that match TRBD1. The CDR3 has 14 residues. CDR1 MGHRA and CDR2 YSYEKL come from the germline V gene. J was trimmed by 8 bases and V by 5 bases; bases with no gene match: 10. The CDR3 DNA is TGCGCCAGCAGCTATTCTAGGACAGGGCTCGGCTACACCTTC. It specifies CASSYSRTGLGYTF.

V gene TRBV5-1 combines with J gene TRBJ2-1, with D maybe TRBD2 (6 bases). CDR3 length: 14 residues. The germline CDR1 and CDR2 sequences are SGHRS and YFSETQ. V lost 0 bases, J lost 9 bases, and 13 bases lay in between. The CDR3 spells CASSLVYQGLEQFF. CDR3 nucleotides: TGCGCCAGCAGCTTGGTATATCAGGGACTTGAGCAGTTCTTC.

The V call is TRBV6-1, the J call TRBJ1-6, with TRBD1 identical over 10 bases. Germline CDR1 reads MNHNS; CDR2 reads SASEGT. Trimming at V came to 7 bases and at J to 10 bases, leaving 10 bases not matched to a gene. The CDR3 is 15 amino acids. The CDR3 is CASISTGTGESPLHF. CDR3 DNA: TGTGCCAGCATCTCAACCGGGACAGGGGAATCACCCCTCCACTTT.

The chain uses TRBV6-4 and TRBJ1-1; a weak D match, TRBD1 (5 bases). There are 13 residues in the CDR3. Germline CDR1 MRHNA, CDR2 SNTAGT. Trimming stripped 6 bases from V and 1 base from J, with 9 bases between. The CDR3 DNA sequence: TGTGCCAGCAGAATCGGACAGAACACTGAAGCTTTCTTT. Amino acids: CASRIGQNTEAFF.

V is TRBV6-1 and J is TRBJ1-1; 7 bases line up with TRBD1. In germline, CDR1 is MNHNS, CDR2 SASEGT. The CDR3 spans 15 residues. The V gene end was trimmed by 8 bases and the J gene end by 1 base; junction bases not matched to a gene: 10. The CDR3 nucleotides read TGTGCCAGCCAAGACCGACAGGGCGCGAACACTGAAGCTTTCTTT. It codes for CASQDRQGANTEAFF.

The rearrangement joins TRBV5-1 to TRBJ2-5, with TRBD2 matching over 7 bases. Germline V CDR1 and CDR2: SGHRS, YFSETQ. The ends lost 6 bases at V and 4 bases at J; junction bases unmatched: 9. The CDR3 is 14 residues long. CDR3 sequence reads: CASTLGGGVETQYF. The CDR3 DNA reads as TGCGCCAGCACCCTGGGGGGGGGAGTAGAGACCCAGTACTTC.

The chain carries TRBV2 and TRBJ2-5, with a possible D match to TRBD2 (6 bases). Trimming pared 4 bases from V and 2 bases from J, leaving 14 bases between. Germline assignment: CDR1 SNHLY and CDR2 FYNNEI. The CDR3 covers 15 residues. The CDR3 is CASSAPGTDQETQYF. In DNA form, the CDR3 reads TGTGCCAGCAGTGCTCCCGGGACTGATCAAGAGACCCAGTACTTC.

V usage is TRBV6-5 and J usage is TRBJ1-3; maybe TRBD1 (5 bases). Germline CDR1 and CDR2: MNHEY and SVGAGI. CDR3 size: 16 residues. The V gene lost 4 bases and the J gene lost 0 bases, with 13 bases spanning the gap. The CDR3 loop reads CASSLDISDSGNTIYF. CDR3 DNA sequence: TGTGCCAGCAGTTTGGACATTTCGGACTCTGGAAACACCATATATTTT.

The chain uses TRBV19 and TRBJ2-5; 11 nucleotides agree with TRBD2. This CDR3 has 16 amino acids. J lost 1 base, V lost 3 bases, and 4 bases had no gene match. The germline CDR1 and CDR2 sequences are LNHDA and SQIVND (reference sequence). The CDR3 DNA is TGTGCCAGTAGTATTTTAGCGGGGGGGCGCCAAGAGACCCAGTACTTC. Translation gives CASSILAGGRQETQYF.

This chain connects TRBV9 to TRBJ1-5, with 11 bases matching TRBD1. CDR3 length equals 13 residues. In germline, CDR1 is SGDLS, CDR2 YYNGEE. V was clipped by 7 bases and J by 6 bases; unmatched bases: 3. Here the CDR3 DNA reads TGTGCCAGCGGACAGGGGGCTAGTCAGCCCCAGCATTTT. Protein: CASGQGASQPQHF.

The chain carries TRBV5-4 and TRBJ2-3, with TRBD2 identical over 12 bases. The length of the CDR3 is 16 residues. Germline-derived CDR1 and CDR2 are SGHNT and YYREEE (reference sequence). V lost 4 bases to trimming and J lost 0 bases; unmatched junction nucleotides: 3. The CDR3 DNA follows: TGTGCCAGCAGCGCAGGACTAGCGGGGAGCACAGATACGCAGTATTTT. Its protein is CASSAGLAGSTDTQYF.

The chain joins TRBV28 to TRBJ1-4, with 9 bases aligning to TRBD1. Germline lookup yields CDR1 MDHEN and CDR2 SYDVKM. The V and J ends lost 6 bases and 8 bases, in that order; junction bases with no gene match: 13. The CDR3 has 16 amino acids. The CDR3 reads CASSTGGNSAEEKLFF. The CDR3, as DNA: TGTGCCAGCAGCACAGGGGGCAATTCGGCAGAAGAAAAACTGTTTTTT.

J is TRBJ1-1 and V is TRBV19, with D perhaps TRBD1 (5 bases). Deletions cut 10 bases from V and 8 bases from J, with 26 bases between. CDR1 LNHDA and CDR2 SQIVND come from the germline V gene (reference sequence). The CDR3 length is 15 residues. CDR3 sequence (DNA): TGTGCCACCGACAACCTAAACGGGTTGCAGGGAGAAGCTTTCTTT. Encoded protein: CATDNLNGLQGEAFF. The variable domain in full, completed from reference TRBV19 and TRBJ1-1, reads DGGITQSPKYLFRKEGQNVTLSCEQNLNHDAMYWYRQDPGQGLRLIYYSQIVNDFQKGDIAEGYSVSREKKESFPLTVTSAQKNPTAFYLCATDNLNGLQGEAFFGQGTRLTVV.

The rearrangement links TRBV18 to TRBJ2-5; D possibly corresponds to TRBD1 (6 bases). The CDR3 has 14 amino acids. V shed 3 bases and J shed 1 base, with 9 bases lying between them. Germline CDR1 and CDR2: KGHSH and LQKENI. The CDR3 DNA reads as TGTGCCAGCTCACCGGCAGGGGCCCAAGAGACCCAGTACTTC. It specifies CASSPAGAQETQYF. Combining the CDR3 with reference TRBV18 and TRBJ2-5 gives the whole variable domain NAGVMQNPRHLVRRRGQEARLRCSPMKGHSHVYWYRQLPEEGLKFMVYLQKENIIDESGMPKERFSAEFPKEGPSILRIQQVVRGDSAAYFCASSPAGAQETQYFGPGTRLLVL.